The 9 T cell receptor beta chains below were found in one sample sequenced in a study of post-analysis software for immune sequencing data. Findings and limits, study-wide: Compared with controls, patients had more of roughly five TRBV segments, including TRBV5-6, TRBV5-1 and TRBV20-1.

Antigens for these TCRs are unknown. Every TCR beta cDNA library bore unique molecular identifiers. TCRdb processed the PCR reads anew with MiXCR; each CDR3 protein has one entry. In the table there are roughly 800,000 distinct CDR3 sequences, about 32% of which are singletons. Sequenced material: blood. Source of these receptors: a girl aged 5 to 17 with multiple sclerosis.

This clonotype was recorded at least ten times. For the CDR3, the DNA is TGTGCCAGCAGCTCCGTCTGGGCCGGAGATGGCTACACCTTC. Translating gives CASSSVWAGDGYTF. The chain is built from TRBV7-9 and TRBJ1-2; D unresolved. The CDR3 sequence is 14 residues long. The V end lost 4 bases, the J end lost 6 bases, and 15 bases lay between the germline ends. Germline CDR1 is SEHNR and CDR2 is FQNEAQ (reference sequence).

The J gene is TRBJ2-5, the V gene TRBV6-5; the D is unclear. V was pared by 0 bases and J by 5 bases, with 10 bases between. Germline V gives CDR1 MNHEY, CDR2 SVGAGI. The CDR3 runs 14 residues. CDR3 DNA: TGTGCCAGCAGTTACTCGATCAAAGGGGAGACCCAGTACTTC. Protein product: CASSYSIKGETQYF.

In this sample, this clonotype turned up a few times. The chain joins TRBV12-3 or TRBV12-4 to TRBJ1-5; the match to TRBD1 covers 10 bases. The V gene end was trimmed by 6 bases and the J gene end by 6 bases; junction bases not matched to a gene: 8. The CDR3 is 15 amino acids. The CDR3 reads CASRPGTGEIQPQHF. The CDR3 DNA reads TGTGCCAGCAGACCCGGGACAGGGGAAATTCAGCCCCAGCATTTT.

There are many counts of this clonotype. This chain uses TRBV5-1 with TRBJ2-5, with TRBD1 matching over 7 bases. The V and J ends lost 5 bases and 1 base, in that order; junction bases with no gene match: 8. Germline loops: CDR1 SGHRS, CDR2 YFSETQ. The CDR3 has 15 residues. The CDR3 here is CASSPPTGVQETQYF. CDR3 sequence (DNA): TGCGCCAGCAGTCCGCCTACAGGGGTCCAAGAGACCCAGTACTTC.

V gene TRBV11-2 combines with J gene TRBJ2-1; no firm D call. Germline loops: CDR1 SGHAT, CDR2 FQNNGV. The CDR3 covers 17 residues. V lost 0 bases and J 4 bases, leaving 16 bases between the germline ends. The CDR3: CASSLDFSKYAYNEQFF. CDR3 nucleotides: TGTGCCAGCAGCTTAGATTTTAGCAAGTATGCGTACAATGAGCAGTTCTTC. The variable domain in full, with the rest retrieved from reference TRBV11-2 and TRBJ2-1, is EAGVAQSPRYKIIEKRQSVAFWCNPISGHATLYWYQQILGQGPKLLIQFQNNGVVDDSQLPKDRFSAERLKGVDSTLKIQPAKLEDSAVYLCASSLDFSKYAYNEQFFGPGTRLTVL.

The genes are TRBV27 and TRBJ1-1; a weak D match, TRBD1 (6 bases). Trimming pared 3 bases from V and 4 bases from J, leaving 12 bases between. CDR3 length: 14 residues. Germline CDR1 is MNHEY and CDR2 is SMNVEV (reference sequence). CDR3 nucleotide sequence: TGTGCCAGCAGTTTTGGGGGGGGCTTCACTGAAGCTTTCTTT. It specifies CASSFGGGFTEAFF.

This clonotype was seen a handful of times. This chain uses TRBV3-1 with TRBJ2-3; 9 bases agree with TRBD1. Losses at the gene ends were 4 bases for V and 3 bases for J; bases not matched to a gene: 5. The germline V gene has CDR1 LGHDT and CDR2 YNNKEL (reference sequence). The CDR3 sequence is 15 residues long. Written as DNA, the CDR3 is TGTGCCAGCAGCCGGGACAGGGCTTATACAGATACGCAGTATTTT. Translated, it gives CASSRDRAYTDTQYF.

This clonotype was counted between two and nine times. The chain joins TRBV5-1 to TRBJ2-5, with 8 nucleotides matching TRBD2. Germline V lookup: CDR1 SGHRS, CDR2 YFSETQ. With 1 base clipped from V and 5 bases from J, the junction kept 7 bases outside the gene matches. This CDR3 spans 15 amino acids. Here the CDR3 reads CASSLSGLASETQYF. DNA for the CDR3: TGCGCCAGCAGCTTGAGCGGACTAGCCTCGGAGACCCAGTACTTC.

This clonotype was counted a few times. This sequence joins TRBV2 and TRBJ1-5; 7 bases line up with TRBD1. This CDR3 is 15 amino acids long. The V gene end was trimmed by 10 bases and the J gene end by 4 bases; junction bases not matched to a gene: 13. Germline V gene lookup returns CDR1 SNHLY and CDR2 FYNNEI. The CDR3 here is CATKGKTGRNQPQHF. The DNA for the CDR3 is TGTGCCACCAAAGGGAAGACAGGGCGAAATCAGCCCCAGCATTTT.